Described below is a single T cell receptor (beta chain) sequence and its context. Germline values: CDR1 LNHDA, CDR2 SQIVND (reference sequence). Trimming stripped 6 bases from V and 1 base from J, with 15 bases between. This CDR3 has 15 residues. This specimen belongs to a study of blood T cell repertoires in COVID-19. Study information: Some COVID-19 samples were acute and others convalescent; all came from the United States, Italy and Spain.

Per the original data handling: Estimated nucleated cell counts came from reference gene primer amplification. TCRdb's table, derived via immunoSEQ multiplex PCR, lists solely in-frame clones and lacks some. The DNA gave D and trimming, while V, J and clone size come from that table. Here the sample spans under 250,000 clones, roughly 84% being singletons. This TCR came from a woman aged 60-75 years who had recovered from COVID-19. V and J are TRBV19 and TRBJ1-1, with a possible D match to TRBD1 (6 bases). Sample: peripheral blood. The CDR3 spells CASSHLRGGNTEAFF. CDR3 in DNA: TGTGCCAGTAGCCACTTGAGGGGGGGGAACACTGAAGCTTTCTTT. Together with reference TRBV19 and TRBJ1-1, the CDR3 gives the full variable domain: DGGITQSPKYLFRKEGQNVTLSCEQNLNHDAMYWYRQDPGQGLRLIYYSQIVNDFQKGDIAEGYSVSREKKESFPLTVTSAQKNPTAFYLCASSHLRGGNTEAFFGQGTRLTVV.